This TCR beta chain was retrieved from a study of blood T cells in healthy people across ages (dated by TCRdb to the mid-2010s). Notes on the research overall: In model experiments, template switching captured roughly one uniquely barcoded TCR beta cDNA molecule for every two T cells. Age-related changes in TCR beta repertoire diversity were measured in the study by deep sequencing normalized with unique cDNA molecular identifiers. The donors were divided into four age groups: young (average around 16 years), middle-aged (around 41), aged (about 56) and long-lived (roughly 82). To avoid experimental bias, donors of different ages were randomly spread across the sequencing lanes. Using the same blood draw, the study looked at two additional independent replicas of 1 million unique cDNA reads for two donors, one aged 18 to 29 and the other aged 80 or older. Overall study results and their limits: A strong correlation was found between observed TCR beta diversity and the percentage of naive T cells measured by flow cytometry. As age increased, observed TCR beta diversity per million T cells dropped in a roughly linear way, and a significant reduction was already evident by age approximately 40. Conclusive comparison of naive and antigen-experienced compartments was prevented by the profiling of bulk unsorted PBMCs. Compared with the aged group, the long-lived group had more naive CD4+ T cells, fewer expanded clones and increased TCR diversity, suggesting age selection. The CMV infection status of donors was not known, potentially confounding age-related changes in expanded clonotypes. Estimates of total diversity based on one million sequenced T cells were regarded as lower bounds and as underestimates.

About this clonotype: Its antigen has not been determined. Base quality data are lacking; no much larger clone is found one base away.

The approximately 39 donors, aged about 6 to 100 years, were systemically healthy Caucasian individuals from Russia. Roughly 10 milliliters of peripheral blood were collected from each donor into EDTA-treated Vacutainer tubes. Ficoll-Paque density-gradient centrifugation was used to isolate PBMCs, with at least 7 million per sample. Trizol reagent was used to extract total RNA from PBMCs, with at least 5.5 micrograms per sample. Naive CD45RAhigh/CD27high T cell percentages were measured by flow cytometry on a PBMC aliquot from every donor. Libraries were made using 5' RACE. The sequencer was an Illumina HiSeq 2500. A second PCR of about 6 to 11 cycles was performed with a sample-barcoded 5' primer and a J-beta primer mix. A template-switch 5' adaptor carrying 12 random nucleotides introduced a unique molecular identifier onto each TCR beta cDNA molecule. At least 2.5 million CDR3-containing paired-end reads were obtained from each sample. All of the RNA was converted into first-strand cDNA using the Mint cDNA synthesis kit, with a TRBC-specific oligonucleotide serving as the primer. All cDNA was treated with uracil-DNA glycosylase and then went through a first 18-cycle PCR with the universal primers M1SS and BC2_uni_R. Turning to the authors' computational methods: Each sample was normalized by randomly selecting 1 million high-quality reads, each carrying a distinct molecular identifier. Reads sharing molecular identifiers were discarded rather than binned into consensus sequences. MiTCR, set to a Q25 quality threshold and the strictest error-elimination algorithm, was used for CDR3 identification, clonotype clustering and error correction. A nonparametric unseen species model using Euler transformation provided a lower-bound estimate of total TCR beta diversity. Through fastp at Q25 and MiXCR, TCRdb rebuilt clones from the public reads, retaining in-frame beta chains. Identical CDR3 proteins give one entry, which carries the most common genes and DNA. For this entry, the V and J calls and clone size follow TCRdb and not the study's own pipeline. For this sample there are about 1,400,000 distinct CDR3 sequences; about 43% appear just once. Approximately 7.9% of the sample goes to the ten largest clones.

This sequence originates from a young woman in good health. The sequenced sample consisted of blood.

In nucleotides, the sequence is TGTGCCAGCTCACGAACAGGGGATCCCTACAATGAGCAGTTCTTC. Translated, it gives CASSRTGDPYNEQFF. This chain joins TRBV18 to TRBJ2-1, with 7 bases in between that match TRBD1. The germline V gene provides CDR1 KGHSH and CDR2 LQKENI. For this chain, trimming is 4 bases at the V end and 2 bases at the J end, and the number of junction bases without a gene match is 5. From the cysteine up to the phenylalanine, the CDR3 has a length of 15 residues. Here the CDR3 DNA is all that survives: 45 bases in frame from base 1. Reference TRBV18 and TRBJ2-1 genes cover what lies past the CDR3, so the full variable domain is NAGVMQNPRHLVRRRGQEARLRCSPMKGHSHVYWYRQLPEEGLKFMVYLQKENIIDESGMPKERFSAEFPKEGPSILRIQQVVRGDSAAYFCASSRTGDPYNEQFFGPGTRLTVL.